The present entry profiles one TCR beta chain with its context. Antigen unknown. The record originates from a study of T cells after yellow fever vaccination. Study results and limitations: Primary-vaccination clones mostly resurfaced post-booster (less than 98% CD4, roughly 90% CD8). Weaker in magnitude, the secondary response showed a faster peak on day 5 versus 15.

TCR cDNA was made by 5'RACE template switching, adding a universal primer site and UMIs. TCRdb re-derived calls from the 5' RACE reads in MiXCR, one entry per CDR3 protein. The sample lists 450,000 to 600,000 distinct CDR3 sequences, less than 15% occurring once. The trim removed 1 base at V and 6 bases at J, leaving 6 bases unmatched. The CDR3 contains 15 residues. Germline V lookup: CDR1 DFQATT, CDR2 SNEGSKA (reference sequence). Here the sequenced sample was PBMCs, taken on the day of the yellow fever booster vaccination. The rearrangement uses TRBV20-1 and TRBJ2-7, with 13 bases lining up with TRBD2. This TCR came from a man aged 30 to 39 who received the YFV17D yellow fever vaccine. Written as DNA, the CDR3 is TGCAGTGCTAGAGCATGGACTAGCGGGAGTCTCGAGCAGTACTTC. Amino acids: CSARAWTSGSLEQYF.